What follows describes a single T cell receptor beta chain. As yet, its antigen is unknown. The data originate from a study of spatial heterogeneity in lung cancer. The wider study: Detection consistently captured more beta-chain sequences than alpha-chain sequences.

Findings and limits, study-wide: Estimated coverage of tumor T cells was about 7% for alpha and 11% to 15% for beta chains. The number of expanded tumor alpha and beta chains correlated with mutation number. Expanded TCR counts, ubiquitous and regional, correlated respectively with ubiquitous and regional nonsynonymous mutation counts.

The time point denotes: sample taken at primary tumor resection. Each TCR cDNA molecule carried a unique molecular identifier. One entry per CDR3 protein results from TCRdb running MiXCR on the 5' RACE reads. The data contain roughly 7,400 distinct CDR3 sequences, 18% of them singletons. Trimming left V 5 bases short and J 7 bases short, with 17 bases between. This CDR3 contains 14 residues. CDR1 and CDR2 (germline): SEHNR, FQNEAQ (reference sequence). The rearrangement links TRBV7-9 to TRBJ2-5, with D uncertain. The TCR comes from a female donor with early-stage non-small cell lung cancer. The sequencing here drew on lung tumor tissue, taken at surgery. The chain's CDR3 is CASSPAARHRTQYF. In DNA, the CDR3 is TGTGCCAGCAGCCCCGCCGCCAGGCACAGGACCCAGTACTTC.